This TCR beta chain comes out of a study of neurological immune-mediated disorders. Study-level points and caveats: Among expanded clones, no CDR3 amino acid sequences were shared across subjects, a pattern suggesting private repertoires in all groups. According to phylogenetic grouping, one related-CDR3 cluster, a possible signature, contained the repertoires of 18 of 34 multiple sclerosis patients.

There are many counts of this clonotype. Its antigen remains unidentified. A single record per CDR3 protein comes from TCRdb applying MiXCR to the 5' RACE reads. The sample consists of 55,000 to 75,000 distinct CDR3 sequences, under 2.5% of them appearing once. This CDR3 has 12 amino acids. V gave up 4 bases and J gave up 5 bases; unmatched junction bases: 2. Germline V CDR1 and CDR2: SQVTM, ANQGSEA. The chain recombines TRBV29-1 with TRBJ2-5, with TRBD2 identical over 9 bases. This clonotype was sampled from a man aged 50 to 59 with multiple sclerosis. The sample consisted of PBMCs. Written as DNA, the CDR3 is TGCAGCGTTGGGACTAGCGTGGAGACCCAGTACTTC. Residues: CSVGTSVETQYF.